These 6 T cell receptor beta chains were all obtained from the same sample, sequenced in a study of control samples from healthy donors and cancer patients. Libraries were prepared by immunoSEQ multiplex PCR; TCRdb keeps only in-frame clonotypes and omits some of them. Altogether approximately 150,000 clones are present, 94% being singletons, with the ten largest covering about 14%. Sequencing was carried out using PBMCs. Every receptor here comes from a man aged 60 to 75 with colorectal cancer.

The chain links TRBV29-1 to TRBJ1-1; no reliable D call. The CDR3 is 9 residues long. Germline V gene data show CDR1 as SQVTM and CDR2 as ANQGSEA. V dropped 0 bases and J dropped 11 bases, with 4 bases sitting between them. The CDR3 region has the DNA TGCAGCGTTGAAGATCGGGCTTTCTTT. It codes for CSVEDRAFF.

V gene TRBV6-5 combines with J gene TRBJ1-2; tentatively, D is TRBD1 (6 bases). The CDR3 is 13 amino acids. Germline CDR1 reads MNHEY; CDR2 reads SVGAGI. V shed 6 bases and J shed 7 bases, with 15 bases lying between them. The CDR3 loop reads CASSTGMDSGYTF. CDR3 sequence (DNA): TGTGCCAGCAGCACAGGGATGGATAGTGGCTACACCTTC.

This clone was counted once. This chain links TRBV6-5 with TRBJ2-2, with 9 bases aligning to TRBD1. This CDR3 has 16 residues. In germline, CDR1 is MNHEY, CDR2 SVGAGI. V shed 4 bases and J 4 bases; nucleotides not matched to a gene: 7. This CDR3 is CASSSWGQGTTGELFF. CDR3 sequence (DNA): TGTGCCAGCAGTTCGTGGGGACAGGGCACCACCGGGGAGCTGTTTTTT.

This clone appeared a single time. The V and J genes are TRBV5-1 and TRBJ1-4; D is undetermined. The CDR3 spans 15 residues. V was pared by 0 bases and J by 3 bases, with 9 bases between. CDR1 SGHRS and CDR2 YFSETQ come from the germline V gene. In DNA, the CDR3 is TGCGCCAGCAGCTTGGGCCGGGGTGCTAATGAAAAACTGTTTTTT. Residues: CASSLGRGANEKLFF.

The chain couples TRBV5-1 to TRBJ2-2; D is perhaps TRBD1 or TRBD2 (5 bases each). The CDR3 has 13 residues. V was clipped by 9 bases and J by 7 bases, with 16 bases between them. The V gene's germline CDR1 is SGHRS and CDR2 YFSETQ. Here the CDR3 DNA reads TGCGCCACCAGAGGGACGCTGGGCGGGGAGCTGTTTTTT. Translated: CATRGTLGGELFF.

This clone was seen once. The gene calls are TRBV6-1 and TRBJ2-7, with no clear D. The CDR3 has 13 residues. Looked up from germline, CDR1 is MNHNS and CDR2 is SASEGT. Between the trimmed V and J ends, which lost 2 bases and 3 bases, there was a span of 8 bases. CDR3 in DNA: TGTGCCAGCAGTGAATCGACCCTCTACGAGCAGTACTTC. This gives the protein CASSESTLYEQYF.